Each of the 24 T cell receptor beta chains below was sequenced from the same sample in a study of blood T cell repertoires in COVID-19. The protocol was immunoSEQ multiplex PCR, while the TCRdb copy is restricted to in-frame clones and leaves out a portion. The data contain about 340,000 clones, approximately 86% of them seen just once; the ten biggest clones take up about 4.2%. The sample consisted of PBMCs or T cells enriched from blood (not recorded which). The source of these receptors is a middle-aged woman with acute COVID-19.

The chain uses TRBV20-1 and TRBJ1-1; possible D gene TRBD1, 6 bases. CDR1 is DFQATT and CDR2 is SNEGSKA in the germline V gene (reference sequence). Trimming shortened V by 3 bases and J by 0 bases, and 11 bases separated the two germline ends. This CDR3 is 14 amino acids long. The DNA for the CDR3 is TGCAGTGCTAGTACAGGGAATATGAACACTGAAGCTTTCTTT. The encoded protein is CSASTGNMNTEAFF.

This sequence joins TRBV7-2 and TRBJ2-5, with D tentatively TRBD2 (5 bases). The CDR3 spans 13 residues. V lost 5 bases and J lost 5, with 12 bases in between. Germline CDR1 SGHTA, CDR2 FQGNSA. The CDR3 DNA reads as TGTGCCAGCAGCCAACAGCGGCTGGAGACCCAGTACTTC. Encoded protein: CASSQQRLETQYF.

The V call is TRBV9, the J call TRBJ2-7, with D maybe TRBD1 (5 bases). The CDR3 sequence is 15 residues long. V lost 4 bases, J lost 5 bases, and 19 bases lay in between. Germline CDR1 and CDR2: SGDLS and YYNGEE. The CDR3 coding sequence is TGTGCCAGCAGCCCTTTCGGGCAGGGTTTCAACGAGCAGTACTTC. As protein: CASSPFGQGFNEQYF. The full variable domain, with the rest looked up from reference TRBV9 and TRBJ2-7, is DSGVTQTPKHLITATGQRVTLRCSPRSGDLSVYWYQQSLDQGLQFLIQYYNGEERAKGNILERFSAQQFPDLHSELNLSSLELGDSALYFCASSPFGQGFNEQYFGPGTRLTVT.

Here the CDR3 DNA reads TGTGCCAGCAGCCAAGATCCGACAGGTCCTGGGGGAAAACTGTTTTTT. It encodes CASSQDPTGPGGKLFF. The chain couples TRBV3-1 (or the pseudogene TRBV3-2) to TRBJ1-4, with a possible D match to TRBD1 (6 bases). The germline V gene has CDR1 LGHDT and CDR2 YNNKEL (reference sequence). The CDR3 runs to 16 residues. With 0 bases removed from V and 10 bases from J, the gap between germline ends came to 18 bases.

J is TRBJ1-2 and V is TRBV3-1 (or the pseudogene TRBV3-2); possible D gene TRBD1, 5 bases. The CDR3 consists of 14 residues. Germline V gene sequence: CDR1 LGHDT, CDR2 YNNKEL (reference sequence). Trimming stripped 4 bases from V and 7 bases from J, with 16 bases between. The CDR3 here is CASSPSGGRGGYTF. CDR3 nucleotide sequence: TGTGCCAGCAGCCCCAGTGGAGGGAGGGGTGGCTACACCTTC.

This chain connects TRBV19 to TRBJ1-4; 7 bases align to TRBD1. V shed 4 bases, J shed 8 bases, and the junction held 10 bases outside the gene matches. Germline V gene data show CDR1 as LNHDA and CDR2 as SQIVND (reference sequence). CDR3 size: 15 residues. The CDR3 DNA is TGTGCCAGTAGTACCCGACAGGGCTATAGGGAAAAACTGTTTTTT. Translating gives CASSTRQGYREKLFF.

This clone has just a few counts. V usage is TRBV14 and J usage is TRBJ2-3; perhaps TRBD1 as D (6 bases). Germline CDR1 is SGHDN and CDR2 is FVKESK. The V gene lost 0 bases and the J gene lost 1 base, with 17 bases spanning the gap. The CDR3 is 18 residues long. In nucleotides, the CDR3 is TGTGCCAGCAGCCAAGACCTCGGGACAACTTATGGCACAGATACGCAGTATTTT. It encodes CASSQDLGTTYGTDTQYF.

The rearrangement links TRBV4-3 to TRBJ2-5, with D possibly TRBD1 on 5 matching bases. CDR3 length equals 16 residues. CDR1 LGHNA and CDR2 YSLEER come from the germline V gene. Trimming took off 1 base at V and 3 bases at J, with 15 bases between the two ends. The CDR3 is CASSQGTGLREETQYF. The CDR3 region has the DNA TGCGCCAGCAGCCAAGGCACAGGCCTACGGGAAGAGACCCAGTACTTC.

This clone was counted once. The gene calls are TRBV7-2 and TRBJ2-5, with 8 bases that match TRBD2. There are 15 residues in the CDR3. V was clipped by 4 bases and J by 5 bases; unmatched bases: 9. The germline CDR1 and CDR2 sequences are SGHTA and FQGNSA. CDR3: CASSSYGTRGETQYF. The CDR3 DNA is TGTGCCAGCAGCTCATATGGGACTAGGGGGGAGACCCAGTACTTC.

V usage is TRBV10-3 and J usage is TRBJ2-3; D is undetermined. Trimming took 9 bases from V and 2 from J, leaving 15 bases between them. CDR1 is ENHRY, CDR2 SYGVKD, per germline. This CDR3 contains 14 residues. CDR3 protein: CAIRLGGATDTQYF. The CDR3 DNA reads TGTGCCATACGCCTCGGCGGAGCCACAGATACGCAGTATTTT.

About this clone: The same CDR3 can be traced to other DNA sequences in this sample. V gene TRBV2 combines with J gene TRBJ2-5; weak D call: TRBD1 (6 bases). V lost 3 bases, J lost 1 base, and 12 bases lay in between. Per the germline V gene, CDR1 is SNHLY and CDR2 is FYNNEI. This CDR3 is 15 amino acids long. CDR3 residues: CASSETDRGQETQYF. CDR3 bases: TGTGCCAGCAGTGAGACGGACAGAGGCCAAGAGACCCAGTACTTC.

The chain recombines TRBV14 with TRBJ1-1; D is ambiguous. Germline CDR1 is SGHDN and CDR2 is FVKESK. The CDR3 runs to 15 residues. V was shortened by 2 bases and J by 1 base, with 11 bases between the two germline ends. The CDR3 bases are TGTGCCAGCAGCCAAAAAATGAGGGAGAACACTGAAGCTTTCTTT. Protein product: CASSQKMRENTEAFF.

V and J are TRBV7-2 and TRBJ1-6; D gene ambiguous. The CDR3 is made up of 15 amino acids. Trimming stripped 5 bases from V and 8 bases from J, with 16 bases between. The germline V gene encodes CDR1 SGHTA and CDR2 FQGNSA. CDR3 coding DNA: TGTGCCAGCAGCCCGTTTAGTGGGGAGGATTCACCCCTCCACTTT. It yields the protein CASSPFSGEDSPLHF.

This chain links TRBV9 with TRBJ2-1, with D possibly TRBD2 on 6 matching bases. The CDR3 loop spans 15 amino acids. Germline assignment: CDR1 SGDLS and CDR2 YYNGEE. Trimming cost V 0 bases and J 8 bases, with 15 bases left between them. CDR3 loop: CASSVAPAGIHEQFF. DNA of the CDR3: TGTGCCAGCAGCGTAGCGCCAGCGGGTATCCATGAGCAGTTCTTC.

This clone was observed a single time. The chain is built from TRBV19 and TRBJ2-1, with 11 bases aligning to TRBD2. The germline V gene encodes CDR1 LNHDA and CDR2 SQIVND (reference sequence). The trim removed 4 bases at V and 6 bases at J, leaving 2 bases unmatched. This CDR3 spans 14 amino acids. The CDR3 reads CASSRTSGSNEQFF. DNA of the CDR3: TGTGCCAGTAGTAGGACTAGCGGGTCCAATGAGCAGTTCTTC.

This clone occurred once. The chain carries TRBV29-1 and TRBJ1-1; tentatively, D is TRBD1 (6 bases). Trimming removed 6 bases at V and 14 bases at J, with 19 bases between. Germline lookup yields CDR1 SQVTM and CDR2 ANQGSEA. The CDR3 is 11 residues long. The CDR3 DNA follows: TGCAGCGTGGACAGATCTACCTTTGCGTTCTTT. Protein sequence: CSVDRSTFAFF.

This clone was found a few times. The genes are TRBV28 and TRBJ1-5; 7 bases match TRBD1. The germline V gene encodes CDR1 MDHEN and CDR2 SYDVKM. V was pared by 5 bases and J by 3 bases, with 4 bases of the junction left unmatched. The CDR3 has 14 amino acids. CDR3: CASSTGVDNQPQHF. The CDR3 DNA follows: TGTGCCAGCAGTACAGGGGTCGACAATCAGCCCCAGCATTTT.

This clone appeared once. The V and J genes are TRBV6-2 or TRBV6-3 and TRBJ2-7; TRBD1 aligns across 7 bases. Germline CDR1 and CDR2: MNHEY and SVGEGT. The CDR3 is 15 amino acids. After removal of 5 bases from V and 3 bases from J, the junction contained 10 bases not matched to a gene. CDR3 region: CASSALPGGDYEQYF. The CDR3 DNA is TGTGCCAGCAGTGCTCTCCCAGGGGGAGACTACGAGCAGTACTTC.

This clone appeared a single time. The CDR3 region has the DNA TGTGCCAGCAGTTACGCGACTGGAAACACCATATATTTT. It is translated as CASSYATGNTIYF. The chain joins TRBV6-5 to TRBJ1-3, with D unclear. Trimming cost V 2 bases and J 2 bases, with 4 bases left between them. The CDR3 is 13 amino acids. The germline CDR1 and CDR2 sequences are MNHEY and SVGAGI.

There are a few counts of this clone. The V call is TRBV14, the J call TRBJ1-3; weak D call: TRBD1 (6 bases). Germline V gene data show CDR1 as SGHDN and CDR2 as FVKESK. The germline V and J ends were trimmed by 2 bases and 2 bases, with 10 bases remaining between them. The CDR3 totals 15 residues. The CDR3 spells CASSQRAGAGNTIYF. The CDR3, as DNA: TGTGCCAGCAGCCAAAGGGCAGGGGCTGGAAACACCATATATTTT. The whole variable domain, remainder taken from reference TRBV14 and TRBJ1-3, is EAGVTQFPSHSVIEKGQTVTLRCDPISGHDNLYWYRRVMGKEIKFLLHFVKESKQDESGMPNNRFLAERTGGTYSTLKVQPAELEDSGVYFCASSQRAGAGNTIYFGEGSWLTVV.

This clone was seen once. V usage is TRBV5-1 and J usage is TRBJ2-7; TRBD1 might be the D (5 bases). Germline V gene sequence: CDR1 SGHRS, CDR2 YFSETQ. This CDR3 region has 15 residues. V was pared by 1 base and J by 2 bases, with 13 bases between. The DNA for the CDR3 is TGCGCCAGCAGCTTGAATGTTTTGGGGCCCTACGAGCAGTACTTC. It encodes CASSLNVLGPYEQYF. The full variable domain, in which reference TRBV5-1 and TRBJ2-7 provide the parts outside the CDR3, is KAGVTQTPRYLIKTRGQQVTLSCSPISGHRSVSWYQQTPGQGLQFLFEYFSETQRNKGNFPGRFSGRQFSNSRSEMNVSTLELGDSALYLCASSLNVLGPYEQYFGPGTRLTVT.

CDR3 region: CASKGGEWTARETQYF. For the CDR3, the DNA is TGTGCCAGCAAAGGGGGGGAATGGACGGCCAGGGAGACCCAGTACTTC. This chain links TRBV3-1 (or the pseudogene TRBV3-2) with TRBJ2-5, with TRBD2 as a possible D gene (7 bases). The germline V and J ends were trimmed by 7 bases and 5 bases, with 23 bases remaining between them. Germline V lookup: CDR1 LGHDT, CDR2 YNNKEL (reference sequence). This CDR3 comprises 16 residues.

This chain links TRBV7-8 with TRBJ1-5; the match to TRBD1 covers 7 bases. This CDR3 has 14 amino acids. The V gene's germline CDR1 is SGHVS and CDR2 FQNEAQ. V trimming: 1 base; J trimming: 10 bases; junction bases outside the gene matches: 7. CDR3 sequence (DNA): TGTGCCAGCAGCTTAGTGGCAGGGGGAATCCCCCAGCATTTT. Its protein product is CASSLVAGGIPQHF. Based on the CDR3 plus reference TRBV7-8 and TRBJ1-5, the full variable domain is GAGVSQSPRYKVAKRGQDVALRCDPISGHVSLFWYQQALGQGPEFLTYFQNEAQLDKSGLPSDRFFAERPEGSVSTLKIQRTQQEDSAVYLCASSLVAGGIPQHFGDGTRLSIL.

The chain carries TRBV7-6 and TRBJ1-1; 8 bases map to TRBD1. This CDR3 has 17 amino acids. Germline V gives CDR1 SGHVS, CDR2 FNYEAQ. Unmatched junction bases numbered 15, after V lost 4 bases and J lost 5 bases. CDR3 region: CASSSSPGTGAGTEAFF. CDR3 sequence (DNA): TGTGCCAGCAGCTCCAGTCCCGGGACAGGAGCGGGAACTGAAGCTTTCTTT.